Listed below are T cell receptor beta chains from one sample, sequenced in a study of molecular identifiers for immune sequencing clone quantification. TCRdb ran MiXCR on the PCR reads and lists one entry per CDR3 protein. Among approximately 550,000 distinct CDR3 sequences listed, over 20% were seen once. Sequenced material: naive CD8+ T cells from blood, with Jurkat cell RNA spiked in. These receptors were taken from a human donor in good health. Some libraries in this study had Jurkat cell RNA spiked in. Each CDR3 is given with its conserved first and last residue. D genes are given only for firm matches. The size field is filled for only some rows; it gives once, few, many or a size class.

CDR3: CASSDGTQYF; DNA: TGCGCCAGCAGTGATGGGACCCAGTACTTC; D: .; size: many; J: TRBJ2-5; V: TRBV10-2; length: 10
CDR3: CSVGLADLWGDTQYF; DNA: TGCAGCGTCGGTCTCGCGGATCTATGGGGAGATACGCAGTATTTT; D: .; size: few; J: TRBJ2-3; V: TRBV29-1; length: 15
CDR3: CSATATGPTETQYF; DNA: TGCAGTGCAACTGCGACGGGTCCCACAGAGACCCAGTACTTC; D: .; size: many; J: TRBJ2-5; V: TRBV20-1; length: 14
CDR3: CASSLVGLALQETQYF; DNA: TGCGCCAGCAGCTTGGTGGGACTAGCCCTCCAAGAGACCCAGTACTTC; D: TRBD2; size: many; J: TRBJ2-5; V: TRBV5-1; length: 16
CDR3: CARPRGDDYEKLFF; DNA: TGTGCCCGCCCCCGCGGGGACGATTATGAAAAACTGTTTTTT; D: .; size: few; J: TRBJ1-4; V: TRBV14; length: 14
CDR3: CASSGGHRTEAFF; DNA: TGTGCCAGCTCAGGGGGACATCGCACTGAAGCTTTCTTT; D: TRBD1; size: few; J: TRBJ1-1; V: TRBV7-9; length: 13
CDR3: CSVEDQGQGETQYF; DNA: TGCAGCGTTGAAGATCAAGGACAGGGAGAGACCCAGTACTTC; D: TRBD1; size: many; J: TRBJ2-5; V: TRBV29-1; length: 14
CDR3: CANSLDGDRLAETQYF; DNA: TGTGCCAACAGCTTAGATGGGGACCGGCTGGCGGAGACCCAGTACTTC; D: .; size: once; J: TRBJ2-5; V: TRBV7-9; length: 16
CDR3: CASSIGGGQPQHF; DNA: TGTGCCAGTAGTATTGGGGGCGGCCAGCCCCAGCATTTT; D: .; size: many; J: TRBJ1-5; V: TRBV7-9; length: 13
CDR3: CASSSDPGELFF; DNA: TGTGCCAGCAGTTCTGATCCCGGGGAGCTGTTTTTT; D: .; size: many; J: TRBJ2-2; V: TRBV9; length: 12
CDR3: CAWSFTMSGANVLTF; DNA: TGTGCCTGGAGTTTTACAATGTCTGGGGCCAACGTCCTGACTTTC; D: .; size: few; J: TRBJ2-6; V: TRBV30; length: 15
CDR3: CSARDRSGLGEKLFF; DNA: TGCAGTGCTAGAGATAGGTCCGGGCTTGGGGAAAAACTGTTTTTT; D: .; size: .; J: TRBJ1-4; V: TRBV20-1; length: 15
CDR3: CASSVVGQGAGNTEAFF; DNA: TGTGCCAGCAGCGTAGTGGGACAGGGGGCCGGGAACACTGAAGCTTTCTTT; D: TRBD1; size: few; J: TRBJ1-1; V: TRBV9; length: 17
CDR3: CSARDVNHDYEQYF; DNA: TGCAGTGCTAGAGATGTGAATCACGACTACGAGCAGTACTTC; D: .; size: many; J: TRBJ2-7; V: TRBV20-1; length: 14
CDR3: CATSDLGHLTSYEQYF; DNA: TGTGCCACCAGTGACCTAGGACACCTGACCTCCTACGAGCAGTACTTC; D: .; size: .; J: TRBJ2-7; V: TRBV24-1; length: 16
CDR3: CASTLERDEQFF; DNA: TGTGCCAGCACCCTAGAGAGAGATGAGCAGTTCTTC; D: .; size: few; J: TRBJ2-1; V: TRBV7-9; length: 12
CDR3: CASSEYKGGLTGELFF; DNA: TGTGCCAGCAGTGAATATAAAGGGGGCCTCACCGGGGAGCTGTTTTTT; D: TRBD1; size: .; J: TRBJ2-2; V: TRBV2; length: 16
CDR3: CASSPGSGYNEQSF; DNA: TGTGCCAGCAGCCCAGGTAGCGGCTACAATGAGCAGTCCTTC; D: .; size: .; J: TRBJ2-1; V: TRBV7-2; length: 14
CDR3: CSGRGAGVGETQYF; DNA: TGCAGTGGGAGGGGAGCGGGAGTGGGTGAGACCCAGTACTTC; D: TRBD2; size: few; J: TRBJ2-5; V: TRBV20-1; length: 14
CDR3: CASSPGTSGIDAQYF; DNA: TGTGCCAGCAGTCCGGGGACTAGCGGGATCGACGCGCAGTATTTT; D: TRBD2; size: .; J: TRBJ2-3; V: TRBV27; length: 15